Each of the 18 T cell receptor beta chains below was sequenced from the same sample in a study of molecular identifiers for immune sequencing clone quantification. TCRdb re-called the PCR reads through MiXCR, storing one row per CDR3 protein. This table holds over 550,000 distinct CDR3 sequences, 25% found once. Sample: naive CD8+ T cells from blood, with Jurkat cell RNA spiked in. Described subset: FACS-sorted CD8+CD4-CCR7+CD45RA+ naive T cells. These receptors were obtained from a human donor in good health. Some libraries in this study had Jurkat cell RNA spiked in.

This clonotype has at least ten counts. The CDR3 DNA sequence: TGCAGCGTTGAGACCCCCGGGACAGTTACCTACGAGCAGTACTTC. This translates into CSVETPGTVTYEQYF. The gene calls are TRBV29-1 and TRBJ2-7; 7 bases agree with TRBD1. CDR3 length: 15 residues. After removal of 3 bases from V and 2 bases from J, the junction contained 10 bases not matched to a gene. Looked up from germline, CDR1 is SQVTM and CDR2 is ANQGSEA.

A remark on this clonotype: The conserved final phenylalanine or tryptophan is absent from the CDR3, which likely points to a read error. This sequence joins TRBV25-1 and TRBJ2-7; 7 bases align to TRBD2. V lost 4 bases, J lost 3 bases, and 6 bases stayed unmatched. Germline loops: CDR1 MGHDK, CDR2 SYGVNS. This CDR3 region has 14 residues. DNA of the CDR3: TGTGCCAGCAGTGCCCGGCGGGGGAGCTACGAGCAGTACCTC. This codes for CASSARRGSYEQYL.

This clonotype was observed many times. This chain connects TRBV20-1 to TRBJ2-1; weak D call: TRBD2 (5 bases). The ends were cut back, 0 bases at V and 0 bases at J, with 9 bases in the middle. The CDR3 extends over 15 amino acids. The V gene's germline CDR1 is DFQATT and CDR2 SNEGSKA (reference sequence). CDR3 DNA sequence: TGCAGTGCTAGAGATCTAACTAGCTCCTACAATGAGCAGTTCTTC. Translating it yields CSARDLTSSYNEQFF.

Concerning this clonotype itself: A much larger clone differs by one base, so this may be a read error. The V and J genes are TRBV9 and TRBJ2-3, with D unclear. From germline, CDR1 is SGDLS and CDR2 YYNGEE. Deletions cut 6 bases from V and 1 base from J, with 21 bases between. The CDR3 is 17 amino acids. In nucleotides, the CDR3 is TGTGCCAGCAACGTGAATATAGCTTCGTTGGGCACAGATACGCAGTATTTT. It codes for CASNVNIASLGTDTQYF.

The chain couples TRBV7-8 to TRBJ2-5; a weak D match, TRBD2 (7 bases). The germline V gene encodes CDR1 SGHVS and CDR2 FQNEAQ. Trimming stripped 5 bases from V and 1 base from J, with 17 bases between. CDR3 size: 16 residues. Here the CDR3 reads CASSPPFAGAQETQYF. CDR3 in DNA: TGTGCCAGCAGCCCCCCTTTTGCGGGGGCCCAAGAGACCCAGTACTTC.

There are a few counts of this clonotype. The V call is TRBV29-1, the J call TRBJ2-5, with TRBD2 identical over 11 bases. CDR3 length: 16 amino acids. V was pared by 7 bases and J by 7 bases, with 17 bases of the junction left unmatched. Germline V gives CDR1 SQVTM, CDR2 ANQGSEA. The CDR3, as DNA: TGCAGCGCCGCCGACCTTAGCGGGAGGGCTGGAGGGACCCAGTACTTC. The encoded protein is CSAADLSGRAGGTQYF.

This clonotype was found a few times. J is TRBJ2-5 and V is TRBV13, with no clear D. CDR1 and CDR2 from the germline V gene are PRHDT and FYEKMQ (reference sequence). The V and J ends lost 1 base and 2 bases respectively, with 17 bases between them. The CDR3 covers 17 residues. CDR3 residues: CASSLEEELGTQETQYF. The CDR3 DNA sequence: TGTGCCAGCAGCTTAGAAGAAGAGTTGGGAACTCAAGAGACCCAGTACTTC.

Worth noting for this clonotype: Being one base from a much bigger clone, this may be a read error. CDR3 DNA: TGTGCCAGCAGTTTCGGTCTTAGCGGGGTGGGTGAGCAGTTCTTC. Protein sequence: CASSFGLSGVGEQFF. This chain links TRBV6-2 or TRBV6-3 with TRBJ2-1; 8 nucleotides agree with TRBD2. J lost 9 bases, V lost 4 bases, and 11 bases had no gene match. Germline V gene lookup returns CDR1 MNHEY and CDR2 SVGEGT. The CDR3 contains 15 residues.

This clonotype was seen repeatedly, ten times or more. The chain joins TRBV7-6 to TRBJ2-6; D remains ambiguous. V was clipped by 1 base and J by 0 bases, with 4 bases between them. The CDR3 contains 15 residues. The germline V gene has CDR1 SGHVS and CDR2 FNYEAQ. The CDR3 DNA sequence: TGTGCCAGCAGCTTAGACGGCTCTGGGGCCAACGTCCTGACTTTC. It yields the protein CASSLDGSGANVLTF. The full variable domain, completed using reference TRBV7-6 and TRBJ2-6, is GAGVSQSPRYKVTKRGQDVALRCDPISGHVSLYWYRQALGQGPEFLTYFNYEAQQDKSGLPNDRFSAERPEGSISTLTIQRTEQRDSAMYRCASSLDGSGANVLTFGAGSRLTVL.

This clonotype was seen a few times. J is TRBJ2-3 and V is TRBV15; perhaps TRBD2 as D (6 bases). V was cut by 2 bases and J by 6 bases, with 21 bases left in between. Per germline, CDR1 LNHNV and CDR2 YYDKDF (reference sequence). The CDR3 length is 17 residues. The CDR3 DNA follows: TGTGCCACCAGCAGACCCGAGTCGGAGGGTAGAGACGATACGCAGTATTTT. Amino acid sequence: CATSRPESEGRDDTQYF.

The chain has TRBV7-6 and TRBJ2-7; D perhaps matches TRBD2 (6 bases). V dropped 4 bases and J dropped 0 bases, with 16 bases sitting between them. Germline V gives CDR1 SGHVS, CDR2 FNYEAQ. The CDR3 covers 16 residues. The chain's CDR3 is CASSSRVAESSYEQYF. The CDR3 DNA is TGTGCCAGCAGCTCAAGGGTAGCGGAGAGCTCCTACGAGCAGTACTTC.

This clonotype was seen only once. This chain joins TRBV7-9 and TRBJ1-4; 7 bases line up with TRBD1. With V trimmed by 5 bases and J by 8 bases, 11 bases remained unmatched. CDR3 size: 15 residues. Per germline, CDR1 SEHNR and CDR2 FQNEAQ (reference sequence). The CDR3 spells CASSPGTATGEKLFF. In DNA, the CDR3 is TGTGCCAGCAGCCCAGGGACAGCCACCGGGGAAAAACTGTTTTTT.

This clonotype has more than one count but fewer than ten. V and J are TRBV19 and TRBJ1-2, with D hard to call. Germline-derived CDR1 and CDR2 are LNHDA and SQIVND (reference sequence). Trimming left V 5 bases short and J 3 bases short, with 7 bases between. The CDR3 extends over 12 amino acids. CDR3 bases: TGTGCCAGTAGTCCCGGGGACTATGGCTACACCTTC. It encodes CASSPGDYGYTF. The complete variable domain, with remaining parts taken from reference TRBV19 and TRBJ1-2, reads DGGITQSPKYLFRKEGQNVTLSCEQNLNHDAMYWYRQDPGQGLRLIYYSQIVNDFQKGDIAEGYSVSREKKESFPLTVTSAQKNPTAFYLCASSPGDYGYTFGSGTRLTVV.

The V and J genes are TRBV20-1 and TRBJ2-7; perhaps TRBD1 as D (6 bases). V was clipped by 5 bases and J by 2 bases, with 22 bases between them. The germline gives CDR1 DFQATT, CDR2 SNEGSKA (reference sequence). The CDR3 runs 16 residues. The CDR3 coding sequence is TGCAGTGCTCCATCTCCAGACAGGCCCTATCCCTACGAGCAGTACTTC. This sequence encodes CSAPSPDRPYPYEQYF.

This clonotype showed up many times. This sequence joins TRBV12-3 or TRBV12-4 and TRBJ1-1; D unclear. Trimming shortened V by 6 bases and J by 1 base, and 15 bases separated the two germline ends. The CDR3 length is 15 residues. CDR3 loop: CASSSPGRTNTEAFF. DNA of the CDR3: TGTGCCAGCAGCTCCCCCGGACGGACGAACACTGAAGCTTTCTTT.

In regard to this clonotype: The junction and the germline gene differ at one end; a read error may be behind it. The CDR3 is CASRPHKQGQGRTGNQPHHF. CDR3 nucleotide sequence: TGTGCCAGCAGACCTCATAAACAGGGACAGGGGAGGACGGGCAATCAGCCCCACCATTTT. The chain is built from TRBV25-1 and TRBJ1-5, with 10 positions matching TRBD1. This CDR3 comprises 20 residues. The V gene's germline CDR1 is MGHDK and CDR2 SYGVNS.

This clonotype was seen more than once but under ten times. Just one base apart from a much larger clone, this may be a read error. The gene calls are TRBV7-2 and TRBJ2-3; the D call may be TRBD1 or TRBD2 (5 bases each). This CDR3 has 14 amino acids. Germline lookup yields CDR1 SGHTA and CDR2 FQGNSA. The CDR3 loop is CASSWDLGTATQYF. CDR3 nucleotide sequence: TGTGCCAGCAGCTGGGACCTCGGCACAGCTACGCAGTATTTT.

This clonotype was seen ten or more times. The chain combines TRBV4-3 with TRBJ1-1, with a weak D call TRBD1 (5 bases). The V gene lost 4 bases and the J gene lost 3 bases, with 9 bases spanning the gap. CDR1 and CDR2 (germline): LGHNA, YSLEER. The CDR3 is made up of 13 amino acids. The CDR3 sequence is CASSRDGYTEAFF. The CDR3 DNA reads TGCGCCAGCAGCCGGGACGGATACACTGAAGCTTTCTTT.